The 13 T cell receptor beta chains below all came from one sample that was sequenced in a study of beta chain features in type 1 diabetes. The antigens for these receptors are not known. Study results and caveats: There was a moderate but significant shortening of TCRB CDR3s in all four CD4+ subsets of Type 1 diabetes patients.

Every isolated RNA sample was fully reverse transcribed, so sequencing captured expressed TCRB transcripts. Sequencing used immunoSEQ multiplex PCR; TCRdb keeps in-frame clones, though not all of them. The table shows 600,000 to 700,000 clones, with roughly 13% occurring only once. Sequencing was done on a sample of naive CD4+ T cells from blood. The receptors stem from a man aged 18-30 years with type 1 diabetes.

This clone has just a few counts. The rearrangement links TRBV27 to TRBJ1-5, with TRBD1 matching over 7 bases. The junction had 3 bases not matched to a gene; V was cut back by 0 bases and J by 4 bases. The CDR3 consists of 15 residues. In germline, CDR1 is MNHEY, CDR2 SMNVEV (reference sequence). The CDR3 here is CASSLSGQLNQPQHF. CDR3 coding DNA: TGTGCCAGCAGTTTATCGGGACAGCTTAATCAGCCCCAGCATTTT.

The chain recombines TRBV15 with TRBJ2-7; perhaps D is TRBD1 or TRBD2 (6 bases each). V lost 1 base and J 2 bases, leaving 12 bases between the germline ends. Germline V gene lookup returns CDR1 LNHNV and CDR2 YYDKDF (reference sequence). This CDR3 comprises 15 residues. The CDR3 DNA reads TGTGCCACCAGCAGAGGGGGGGCCCAGGCCTACGAGCAGTACTTC. It codes for CATSRGGAQAYEQYF. Variable domain in full (rest from reference TRBV15 and TRBJ2-7): DAMVIQNPRYQVTQFGKPVTLSCSQTLNHNVMYWYQQKSSQAPKLLFHYYDKDFNNEADTPDNFQSRRPNTSFCFLDIRSPGLGDTAMYLCATSRGGAQAYEQYFGPGTRLTVT.

V usage is TRBV5-1 and J usage is TRBJ1-5; no reliable D call. V lost 3 bases and J lost 6, with 16 bases in between. The CDR3 loop spans 15 amino acids. Looked up from germline, CDR1 is SGHRS and CDR2 is YFSETQ. CDR3 bases: TGCGCCAGCAGCTACGGACCTCCAAACACTCAGCCCCAGCATTTT. Translating it yields CASSYGPPNTQPQHF.

The CDR3 reads CAWLTSSGVGYTF. The CDR3 nucleotides read TGTGCCTGGTTAACCTCAAGTGGAGTAGGCTACACCTTC. The genes are TRBV30 and TRBJ1-2; D is unresolved. Germline CDR1 is GTSNPN and CDR2 is SVGIG (reference sequence). V lost 5 bases to trimming and J lost 8 bases, with 18 bases between them. CDR3 size: 13 residues.

This sequence joins TRBV2 and TRBJ1-2; TRBD1 is a possible D gene (5 bases). Germline V lookup: CDR1 SNHLY, CDR2 FYNNEI. Trimming shortened V by 4 bases and J by 3 bases, and 12 bases separated the two germline ends. The CDR3 extends over 14 amino acids. CDR3 loop: CASSGQSGDYGYTF. In DNA form, the CDR3 reads TGTGCCAGCAGTGGACAATCGGGGGACTATGGCTACACCTTC.

This clone turned up a few times. The V call is TRBV4-1, the J call TRBJ2-7, with TRBD2 as a possible D gene (6 bases). Germline V gene lookup returns CDR1 MGHRA and CDR2 YSYEKL. V was trimmed by 1 base and J by 11 bases, leaving 15 bases between them. This CDR3 is built from 13 residues. Written as DNA, the CDR3 is TGCGCCAGCAGCCAAGTTTTGGTGGGGAGGAAGTACTTC. It translates to CASSQVLVGRKYF.

The chain links TRBV28 to TRBJ2-7; the D is unclear. V was pared by 7 bases and J by 2 bases, with 12 bases between. CDR1 and CDR2 (germline): MDHEN, SYDVKM. The CDR3 extends over 13 amino acids. DNA for the CDR3: TGTGCCAGCACCCAGCAACGAACCTACGAGCAGTACTTC. Its translation is CASTQQRTYEQYF.

This clone showed up just a few times. This specimen includes other DNA sequences encoding the same CDR3. CDR3 sequence (DNA): TGCGCCAGCAGCTTGGCGTTGAACACTGAAGCTTTCTTT. Translating gives CASSLALNTEAFF. The chain has TRBV5-1 and TRBJ1-1; D gene unclear. This CDR3 contains 13 residues. Trimming cost V 0 bases and J 0 bases, with 3 bases left between them. The germline gives CDR1 SGHRS, CDR2 YFSETQ.

The J gene is TRBJ1-2, the V gene TRBV27, with 9 bases that match TRBD1. Trimming took 6 bases from V and 3 from J; bases not matched to a gene: 11. The CDR3 extends over 16 amino acids. Germline loops: CDR1 MNHEY, CDR2 SMNVEV (reference sequence). This chain's CDR3 is CASSRDGTGSDYGYTF. In DNA, the CDR3 is TGTGCCAGCAGCCGAGACGGGACAGGGTCCGACTATGGCTACACCTTC.

The genes are TRBV14 and TRBJ1-1; D uncertain. Germline CDR1 reads SGHDN; CDR2 reads FVKESK. With 1 base removed from V and 6 bases from J, the gap between germline ends came to 6 bases. CDR3 length equals 12 residues. CDR3 bases: TGTGCCAGCAGCCAAGTTGGGGCTGAAGCTTTCTTT. Encoded protein: CASSQVGAEAFF.

This clone is a singleton in its sample. V gene TRBV27 combines with J gene TRBJ1-5, with D possibly being TRBD1 (6 bases). There are 14 residues in the CDR3. In germline, CDR1 is MNHEY, CDR2 SMNVEV (reference sequence). V dropped 5 bases and J dropped 6 bases, with 14 bases sitting between them. The CDR3 spells CASSPTGLPQPQHF. CDR3 nucleotides: TGTGCCAGCAGTCCTACAGGGCTACCTCAGCCCCAGCATTTT.

The V and J genes are TRBV30 and TRBJ1-1; the D is unclear. CDR3 length equals 13 residues. V dropped 2 bases and J dropped 1 base, with 8 bases sitting between them. Germline V gives CDR1 GTSNPN, CDR2 SVGIG (reference sequence). The chain's CDR3 is CAWSSTPNTEAFF. The CDR3 bases are TGTGCCTGGAGTAGCACCCCGAACACTGAAGCTTTCTTT.

The chain carries TRBV5-4 and TRBJ2-2, with D tentatively TRBD1 (5 bases). This CDR3 region has 17 residues. V was shortened by 4 bases and J by 0 bases, with 16 bases between the two germline ends. Germline-derived CDR1 and CDR2 are SGHNT and YYREEE (reference sequence). CDR3: CASSPDTHPANTGELFF. The CDR3 coding sequence is TGTGCCAGCAGCCCGGACACACACCCAGCGAACACCGGGGAGCTGTTTTTT.